The sample holds many counts of the clone carrying this TCR beta chain. Its matching antigen is unknown. V lost 10 bases, J lost 2 bases, and 15 bases lay in between. Germline CDR1 ENHRY, CDR2 SYGVKD. The CDR3 covers 14 residues. The data originate from a study of human T cells and chemical hapten exposure. Study-level points and caveats: Controls formed significantly fewer large CDR3 similarity clusters than expanded TCRs did.

TCRdb reanalysed the RACE reads using MiXCR and keeps one entry per CDR3 protein. The sample carries 350,000 to 400,000 distinct CDR3 sequences, about 6% recorded once. As for time point: patch test 2, 6 weeks after DPC sensitization. Treatment here: therapeutic diphenylcyclopropenone sensitization with weekly scalp DPC. The TCR was taken from a woman aged 18 to 35 with alopecia areata. Some clones in this sample may be carry-over from other donors' samples. The chain uses TRBV10-3 and TRBJ1-5; D is unclear. Sequencing used whole blood, obtained in connection with sensitization to the hapten diphenylcyclopropenone (DPC). CDR3: CATHREGGNQPQHF. In nucleotides, the CDR3 is TGTGCCACCCATAGGGAGGGTGGCAATCAGCCCCAGCATTTT.